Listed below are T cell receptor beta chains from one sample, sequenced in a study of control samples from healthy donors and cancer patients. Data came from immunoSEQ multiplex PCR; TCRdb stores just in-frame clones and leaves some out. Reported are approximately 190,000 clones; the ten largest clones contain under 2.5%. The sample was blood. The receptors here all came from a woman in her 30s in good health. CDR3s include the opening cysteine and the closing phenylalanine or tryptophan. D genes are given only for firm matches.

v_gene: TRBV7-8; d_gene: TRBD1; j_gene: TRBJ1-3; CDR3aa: CASSQQGQFSGNTIYF; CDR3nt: TGTGCCAGCAGCCAACAGGGACAGTTCTCTGGAAACACCATATATTTT
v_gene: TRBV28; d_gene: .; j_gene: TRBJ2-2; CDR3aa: CASSLSPTGTAGELFF; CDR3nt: TGTGCCAGCAGTTTATCCCCGACAGGTACGGCCGGGGAGCTGTTTTTT
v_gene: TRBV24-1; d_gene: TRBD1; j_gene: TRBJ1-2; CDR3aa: CATIDRGLSNYGYTF; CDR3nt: TGTGCCACCATCGACAGGGGGCTGAGTAACTATGGCTACACCTTC
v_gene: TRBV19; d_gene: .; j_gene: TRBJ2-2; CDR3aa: CASSITANTGELFF; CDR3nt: TGTGCCAGTAGTATTACTGCCAACACCGGGGAGCTGTTTTTT
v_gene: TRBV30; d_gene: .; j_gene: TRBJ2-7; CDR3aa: CAWGQGGYEQYF; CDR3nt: TGTGCCTGGGGGCAGGGGGGATACGAGCAGTACTTC
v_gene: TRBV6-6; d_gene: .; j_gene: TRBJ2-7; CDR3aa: CASSFSYEQYF; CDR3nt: TGTGCCAGCAGTTTCAGCTACGAGCAGTACTTC
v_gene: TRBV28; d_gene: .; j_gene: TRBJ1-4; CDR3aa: CASSGLSGEGEKLFF; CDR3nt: TGTGCCAGCAGTGGACTATCCGGGGAGGGGGAAAAACTGTTTTTT
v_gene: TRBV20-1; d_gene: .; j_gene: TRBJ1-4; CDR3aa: CSVLTGEKLFF; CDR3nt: TGCAGCGTCCTCACGGGGGAAAAACTGTTTTTT
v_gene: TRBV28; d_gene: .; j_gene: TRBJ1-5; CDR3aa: CASGYLGQPQHF; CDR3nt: TGTGCCAGCGGTTACTTAGGTCAGCCCCAGCATTTT
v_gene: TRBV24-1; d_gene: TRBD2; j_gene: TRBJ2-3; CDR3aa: CATSPSGSGTDTQYF; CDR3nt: TGTGCCACCAGTCCTAGCGGGTCTGGCACAGATACGCAGTATTTT
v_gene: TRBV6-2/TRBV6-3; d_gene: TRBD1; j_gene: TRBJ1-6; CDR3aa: CASSYSNRGNSPLHF; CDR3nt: TGTGCCAGCAGTTACTCGAACAGGGGTAATTCACCCCTCCACTTT
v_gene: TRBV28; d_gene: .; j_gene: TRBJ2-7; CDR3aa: CASSWRGQLAYEQYF; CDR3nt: TGTGCCAGCAGTTGGCGGGGACAGCTAGCCTACGAGCAGTACTTC
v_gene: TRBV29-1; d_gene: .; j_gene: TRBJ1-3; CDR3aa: CSVEFGSSGNTIYF; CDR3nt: TGCAGCGTTGAGTTCGGAAGCTCTGGAAACACCATATATTTT
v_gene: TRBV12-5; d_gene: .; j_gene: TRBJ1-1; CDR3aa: CASAREEVTEAFF; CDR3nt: TGTGCTAGTGCTAGGGAGGAGGTCACTGAAGCTTTCTTT
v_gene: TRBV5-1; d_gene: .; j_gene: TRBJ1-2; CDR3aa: CASSLEGPYGYTF; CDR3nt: TGCGCCAGCAGCTTGGAGGGTCCCTATGGCTACACCTTC
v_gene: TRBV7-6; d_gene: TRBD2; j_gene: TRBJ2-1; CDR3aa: CASSQLSWGGLNEQFF; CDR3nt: TGTGCCAGCAGTCAACTGAGTTGGGGGGGTCTCAATGAGCAGTTCTTC
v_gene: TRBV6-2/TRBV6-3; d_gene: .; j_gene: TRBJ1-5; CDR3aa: CASSSTNNNQPQHF; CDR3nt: TGTGCCAGCAGTTCCACCAACAACAATCAGCCCCAGCATTTT
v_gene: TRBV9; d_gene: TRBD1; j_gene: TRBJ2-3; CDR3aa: CASSSRQGRELDTQYF; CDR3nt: TGTGCCAGCAGCTCCCGACAGGGTAGGGAATTAGATACGCAGTATTTT
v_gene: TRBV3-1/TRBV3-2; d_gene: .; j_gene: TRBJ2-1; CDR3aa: CASSQPFRNTNEQFF; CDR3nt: TGTGCCAGCAGCCAACCATTCCGCAACACGAATGAGCAGTTCTTC
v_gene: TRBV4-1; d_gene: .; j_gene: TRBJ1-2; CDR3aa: CASKLIGGGYTF; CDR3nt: TGCGCCAGCAAACTCATCGGGGGGGGCTACACCTTC
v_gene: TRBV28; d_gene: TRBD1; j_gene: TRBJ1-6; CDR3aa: CASSLRTGHSPLHF; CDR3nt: TGTGCCAGCAGTTTAAGGACAGGGCATTCACCCCTCCACTTT
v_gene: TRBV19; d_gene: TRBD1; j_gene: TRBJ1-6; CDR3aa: CASRITGVGSPLHF; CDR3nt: TGTGCCAGTAGAATTACAGGGGTAGGCTCACCCCTCCACTTT
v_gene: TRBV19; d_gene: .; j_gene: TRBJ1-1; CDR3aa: CASSIAGVRSTEAFF; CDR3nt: TGTGCCAGTAGTATAGCAGGGGTACGGAGCACTGAAGCTTTCTTT
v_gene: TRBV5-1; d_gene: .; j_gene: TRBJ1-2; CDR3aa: CASSLLFLEGGYTF; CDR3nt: TGCGCCAGCAGCTTGTTGTTCCTCGAGGGTGGCTACACCTTC
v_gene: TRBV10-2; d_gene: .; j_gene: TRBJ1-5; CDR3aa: CASSAAGRIQPQHF; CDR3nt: TGCGCCAGCAGTGCGGCAGGCAGGATCCAGCCCCAGCATTTT
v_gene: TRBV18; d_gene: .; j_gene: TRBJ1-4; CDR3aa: CASSISHEKLFF; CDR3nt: TGTGCCAGTTCAATTTCCCACGAAAAACTGTTTTTT
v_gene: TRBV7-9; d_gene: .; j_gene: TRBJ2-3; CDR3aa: CASSGSYSTDTQYF; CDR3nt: TGTGCCAGCAGCGGATCGTACTCGACAGATACGCAGTATTTT
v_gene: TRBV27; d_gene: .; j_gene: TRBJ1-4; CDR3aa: CASSLSIRGRLSEKLFF; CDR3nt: TGTGCCAGCAGTTTATCGATCCGGGGGCGCCTAAGTGAAAAACTGTTTTTT
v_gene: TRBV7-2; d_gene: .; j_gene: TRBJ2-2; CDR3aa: CASSLEAAGELFF; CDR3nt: TGTGCCAGCAGCTTAGAAGCGGCCGGGGAGCTGTTTTTT
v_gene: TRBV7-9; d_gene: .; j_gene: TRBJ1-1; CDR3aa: CASSLGRSYEAFF; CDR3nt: TGTGCCAGCAGCTTAGGGAGGTCGTATGAAGCTTTCTTT
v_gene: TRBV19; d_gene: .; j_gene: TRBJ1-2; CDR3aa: CASSPTPGVSYGYTF; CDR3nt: TGTGCCAGTAGTCCCACTCCAGGGGTAAGCTATGGCTACACCTTC
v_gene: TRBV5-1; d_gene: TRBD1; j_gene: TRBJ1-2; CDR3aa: CASSSRTGQGYTF; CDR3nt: TGCGCCAGCAGCTCCCGGACAGGGCAAGGCTACACCTTC
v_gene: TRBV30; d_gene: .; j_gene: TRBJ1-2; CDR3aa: CAWSRMTDYGYTF; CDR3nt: TGTGCCTGGAGTCGGATGACAGACTATGGCTACACCTTC
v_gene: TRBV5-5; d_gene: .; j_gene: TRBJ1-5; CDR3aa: CASSLWEYSNQPQHF; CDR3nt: TGTGCCAGCAGCTTGTGGGAATATAGCAATCAGCCCCAGCATTTT
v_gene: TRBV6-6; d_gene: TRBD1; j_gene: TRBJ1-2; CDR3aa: CASSPPDRGLEGYTF; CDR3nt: TGTGCCAGCAGCCCCCCGGACAGGGGATTGGAGGGCTACACCTTC
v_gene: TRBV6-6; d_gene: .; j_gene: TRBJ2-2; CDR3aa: CASGRDITTGELFF; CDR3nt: TGTGCCAGCGGGCGGGACATTACAACCGGGGAGCTGTTTTTT
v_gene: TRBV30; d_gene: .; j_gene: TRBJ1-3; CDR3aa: CAWRAGNTIYF; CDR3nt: TGTGCCTGGAGGGCGGGAAACACCATATATTTT
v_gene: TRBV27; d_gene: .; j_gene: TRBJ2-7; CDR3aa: CASSHRGHRSYEQYF; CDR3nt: TGTGCCAGCAGTCATAGGGGACACCGCTCCTACGAGCAGTACTTC
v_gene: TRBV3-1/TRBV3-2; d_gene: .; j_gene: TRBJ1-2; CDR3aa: CASSQGSGKVYTF; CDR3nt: TGTGCCAGCAGCCAAGGGTCGGGTAAGGTGTACACCTTC
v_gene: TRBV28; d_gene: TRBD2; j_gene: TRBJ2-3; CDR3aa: CASSLPELPSGGASDTQYF; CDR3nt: TGTGCCAGCAGCCTTCCTGAACTCCCTAGCGGGGGGGCATCAGATACGCAGTATTTT
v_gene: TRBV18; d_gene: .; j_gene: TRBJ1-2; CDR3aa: CASSPSEDVGYTF; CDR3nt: TGTGCCAGCTCACCCTCGGAGGATGTTGGCTACACCTTC
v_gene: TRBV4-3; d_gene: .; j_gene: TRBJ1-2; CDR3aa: CASSPLSGTYGYTF; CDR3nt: TGCGCCAGCAGCCCTTTGTCAGGGACCTATGGCTACACCTTC
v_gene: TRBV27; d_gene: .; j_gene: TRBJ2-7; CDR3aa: CASSLLSKSYEQYF; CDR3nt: TGTGCCAGCAGTTTATTGTCCAAGTCCTACGAGCAGTACTTC
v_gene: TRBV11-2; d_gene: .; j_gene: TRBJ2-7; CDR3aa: CASSYTIYEQYF; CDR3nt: TGTGCCAGCAGCTATACTATCTACGAGCAGTACTTC
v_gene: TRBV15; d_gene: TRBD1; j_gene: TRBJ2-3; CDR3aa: CATSRENPGTGVGTDTQYF; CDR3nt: TGTGCCACCAGCAGAGAAAACCCCGGGACAGGGGTGGGCACAGATACGCAGTATTTT
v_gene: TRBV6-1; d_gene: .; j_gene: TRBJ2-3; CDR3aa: CASTYTDTQYF; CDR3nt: TGTGCCAGCACCTACACAGATACGCAGTATTTT
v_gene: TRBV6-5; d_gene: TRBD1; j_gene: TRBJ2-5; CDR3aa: CASSYARTGEGTQYF; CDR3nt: TGTGCCAGCAGTTACGCTAGGACAGGGGAAGGGACCCAGTACTTC
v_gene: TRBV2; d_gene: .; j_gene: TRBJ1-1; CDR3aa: CASTLGGTEAFF; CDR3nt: TGTGCCAGCACTTTGGGGGGCACTGAAGCTTTCTTT
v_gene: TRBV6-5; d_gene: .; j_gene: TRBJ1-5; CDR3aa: CASSPAGENQPQHF; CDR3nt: TGTGCCAGCAGCCCAGCCGGGGAGAATCAGCCCCAGCATTTT
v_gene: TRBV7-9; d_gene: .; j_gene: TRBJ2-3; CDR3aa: CASSSGLRLTDTQYF; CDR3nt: TGTGCCAGCAGCTCCGGACTCCGCCTCACAGATACGCAGTATTTT
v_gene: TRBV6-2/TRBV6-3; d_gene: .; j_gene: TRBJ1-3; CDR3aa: CASSYSIRDGNTIYF; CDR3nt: TGTGCCAGCAGTTACTCGATTAGGGATGGAAACACCATATATTTT
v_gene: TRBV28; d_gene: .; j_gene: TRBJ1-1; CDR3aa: CASSPQAATEAFF; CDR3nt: TGTGCCAGCAGTCCGCAGGCAGCCACTGAAGCTTTCTTT
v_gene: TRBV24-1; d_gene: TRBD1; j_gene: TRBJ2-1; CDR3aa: CATSEPDRGPPNEQFF; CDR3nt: TGTGCCACCAGTGAACCTGACAGGGGGCCCCCCAATGAGCAGTTCTTC
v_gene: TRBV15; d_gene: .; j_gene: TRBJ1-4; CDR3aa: CATSRDRGPTNEKLFF; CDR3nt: TGTGCCACCAGCAGAGATCGGGGCCCAACTAATGAAAAACTGTTTTTT
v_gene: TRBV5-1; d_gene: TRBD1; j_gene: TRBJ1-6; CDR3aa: CASRDRDNSPLHF; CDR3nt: TGCGCCAGCCGGGACAGGGACAATTCACCCCTCCACTTT